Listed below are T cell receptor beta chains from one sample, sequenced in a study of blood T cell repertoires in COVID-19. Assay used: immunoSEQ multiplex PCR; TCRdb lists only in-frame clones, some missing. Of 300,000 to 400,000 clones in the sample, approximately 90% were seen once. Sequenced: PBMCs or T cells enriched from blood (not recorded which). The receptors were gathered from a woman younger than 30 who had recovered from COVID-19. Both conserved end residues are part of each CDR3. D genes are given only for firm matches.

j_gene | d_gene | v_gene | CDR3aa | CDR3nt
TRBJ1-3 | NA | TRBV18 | CASSLQGVSGNTIYF | TGTGCCAGCTCACTTCAAGGGGTTTCTGGAAACACCATATATTTT
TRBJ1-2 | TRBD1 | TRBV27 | CASTGQGVGGYTF | TGTGCCAGCACCGGACAGGGCGTTGGCGGCTACACCTTC
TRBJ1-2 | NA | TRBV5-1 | CASSLSPGYGYTF | TGCGCCAGCAGCTTGAGTCCAGGGTATGGCTACACCTTC
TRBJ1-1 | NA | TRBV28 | CASSFLLTGGNTEAFF | TGTGCCAGCAGTTTCCTACTGACAGGTGGGAACACTGAAGCTTTCTTT
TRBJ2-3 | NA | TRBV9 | CASSVGTSAPDTQYF | TGTGCCAGCAGCGTAGGGACTTCAGCCCCAGATACGCAGTATTTT
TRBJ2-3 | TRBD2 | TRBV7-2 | CASSFVLAGGPSPDTQYF | TGTGCCAGCAGCTTCGTCCTAGCGGGGGGGCCAAGTCCAGATACGCAGTATTTT
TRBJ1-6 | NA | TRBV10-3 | CAISEVVQFSYNSPLHF | TGTGCCATCAGTGAAGTAGTACAGTTCTCCTATAATTCACCCCTCCACTTT
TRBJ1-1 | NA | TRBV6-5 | CASMAGNTEAFF | TGTGCCAGCATGGCAGGAAACACTGAAGCTTTCTTT
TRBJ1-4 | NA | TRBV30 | CASPGSNEKLFF | TGTGCTTCCCCGGGATCTAATGAAAAACTGTTTTTT
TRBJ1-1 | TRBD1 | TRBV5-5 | CASSYPGTGGTEAFF | TGTGCCAGCAGCTACCCCGGGACAGGGGGCACTGAAGCTTTCTTT
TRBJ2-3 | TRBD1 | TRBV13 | CASSFRQGGTDTQYF | TGTGCCAGCAGCTTCCGACAGGGGGGGACAGATACGCAGTATTTT
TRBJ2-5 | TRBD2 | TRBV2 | CATGGGSETQYF | TGTGCCACCGGCGGGGGATCGGAGACCCAGTACTTC
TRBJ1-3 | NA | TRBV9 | CASSADGLSGNTIYF | TGTGCCAGCAGCGCAGATGGGCTCTCTGGAAACACCATATATTTT
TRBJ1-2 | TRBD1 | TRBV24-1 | CATSDSQDRGAYGYTF | TGTGCCACCAGTGATTCTCAGGACAGGGGAGCATATGGCTACACCTTC
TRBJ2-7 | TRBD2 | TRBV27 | CASKWGSGGRSEQYF | TGTGCCAGCAAATGGGGTAGCGGGGGTCGTTCGGAGCAGTACTTC
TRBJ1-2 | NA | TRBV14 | CASSQGPTAAYGYTF | TGTGCCAGCAGCCAAGGTCCGACAGCAGCCTATGGCTACACCTTC
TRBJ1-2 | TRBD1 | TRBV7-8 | CASSLDYPGTDGYTF | TGTGCCAGCAGCTTAGACTACCCTGGGACAGATGGCTACACCTTC
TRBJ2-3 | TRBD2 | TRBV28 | CASSPPVAGKIDTQYF | TGTGCCAGCAGTCCCCCGGTAGCGGGGAAAATAGATACGCAGTATTTT
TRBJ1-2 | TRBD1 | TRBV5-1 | CASSSRGSRGANYGYTF | TGCGCCAGCAGCTCCAGGGGGTCGAGGGGGGCTAACTATGGCTACACCTTC
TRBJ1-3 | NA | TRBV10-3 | CATQTPGGGSGNTIYF | TGTGCCACCCAGACACCCGGGGGAGGCTCTGGAAACACCATATATTTT
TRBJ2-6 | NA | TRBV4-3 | CASSQGGPSGANVLTF | TGCGCCAGCAGCCAAGGAGGCCCCTCTGGGGCCAACGTCCTGACTTTC